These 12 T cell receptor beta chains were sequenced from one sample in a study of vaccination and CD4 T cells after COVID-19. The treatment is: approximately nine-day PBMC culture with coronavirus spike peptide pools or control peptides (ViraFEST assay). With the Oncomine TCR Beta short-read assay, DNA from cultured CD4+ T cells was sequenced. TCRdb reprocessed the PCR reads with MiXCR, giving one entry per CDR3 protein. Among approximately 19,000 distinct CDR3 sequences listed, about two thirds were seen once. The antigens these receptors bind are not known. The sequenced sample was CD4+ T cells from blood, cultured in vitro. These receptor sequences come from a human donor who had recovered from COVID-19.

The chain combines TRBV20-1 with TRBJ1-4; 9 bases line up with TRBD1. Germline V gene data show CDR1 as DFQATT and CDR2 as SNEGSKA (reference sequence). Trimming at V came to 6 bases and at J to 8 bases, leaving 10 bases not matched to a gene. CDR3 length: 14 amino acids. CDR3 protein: CSASGTGSSEKLFF. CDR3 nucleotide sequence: TGCAGTGCGAGCGGGACAGGGTCTTCGGAAAAACTGTTTTTT.

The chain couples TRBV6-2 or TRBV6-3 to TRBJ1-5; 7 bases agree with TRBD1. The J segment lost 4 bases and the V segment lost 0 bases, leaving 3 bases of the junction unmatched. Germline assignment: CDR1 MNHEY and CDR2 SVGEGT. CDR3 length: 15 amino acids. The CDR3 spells CASSYSGQRNQPQHF. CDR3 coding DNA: TGTGCCAGCAGTTACTCGGGACAGAGGAATCAGCCCCAGCATTTT.

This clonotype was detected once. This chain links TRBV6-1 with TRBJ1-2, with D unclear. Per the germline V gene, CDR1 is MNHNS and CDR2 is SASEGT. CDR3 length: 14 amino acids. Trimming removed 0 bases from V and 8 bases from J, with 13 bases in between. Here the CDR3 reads CASSEAPGEVGYTF. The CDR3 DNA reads TGTGCCAGCAGTGAAGCGCCTGGGGAGGTAGGCTACACCTTC.

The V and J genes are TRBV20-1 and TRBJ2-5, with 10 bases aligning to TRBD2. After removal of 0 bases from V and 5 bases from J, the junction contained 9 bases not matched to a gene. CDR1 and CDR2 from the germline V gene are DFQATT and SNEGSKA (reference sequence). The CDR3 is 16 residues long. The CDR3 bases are TGCAGTGCTAGAGATCAGGCTAGCGGGAGTGTGGAGACCCAGTACTTC. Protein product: CSARDQASGSVETQYF.

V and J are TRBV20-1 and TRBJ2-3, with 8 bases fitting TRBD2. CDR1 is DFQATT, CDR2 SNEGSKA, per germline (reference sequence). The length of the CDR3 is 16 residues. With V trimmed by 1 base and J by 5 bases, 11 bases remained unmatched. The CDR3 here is CSARVLESGRQDTQYF. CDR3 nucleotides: TGCAGTGCTAGAGTTCTCGAGAGCGGGAGACAAGATACGCAGTATTTT.

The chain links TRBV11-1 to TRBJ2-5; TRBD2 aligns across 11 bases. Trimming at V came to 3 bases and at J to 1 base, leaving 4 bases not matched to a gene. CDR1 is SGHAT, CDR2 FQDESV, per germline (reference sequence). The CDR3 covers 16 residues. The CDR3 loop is CASSFGLAGGQETQYF. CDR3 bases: TGTGCCAGCAGCTTCGGACTAGCGGGCGGCCAAGAGACCCAGTACTTC.

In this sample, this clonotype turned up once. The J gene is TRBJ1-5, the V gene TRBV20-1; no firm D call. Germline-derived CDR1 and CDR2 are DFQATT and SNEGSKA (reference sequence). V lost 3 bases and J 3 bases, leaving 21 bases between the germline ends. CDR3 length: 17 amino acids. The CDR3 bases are TGCAGTGCTAGCGGGTCAAGAGGAGAATGGGTCAATCAGCCCCAGCATTTT. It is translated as CSASGSRGEWVNQPQHF.

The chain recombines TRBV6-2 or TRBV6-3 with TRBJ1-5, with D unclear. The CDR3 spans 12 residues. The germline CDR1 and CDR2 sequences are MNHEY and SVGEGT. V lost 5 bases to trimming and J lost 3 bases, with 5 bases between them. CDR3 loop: CASSRINQPQHF. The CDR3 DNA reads TGTGCCAGCAGTCGGATCAATCAGCCCCAGCATTTT.

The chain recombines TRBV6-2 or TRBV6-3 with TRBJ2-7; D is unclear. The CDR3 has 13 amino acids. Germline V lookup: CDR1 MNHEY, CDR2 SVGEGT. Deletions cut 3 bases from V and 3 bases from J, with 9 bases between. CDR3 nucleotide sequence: TGTGCCAGCAGTTATGACGTCGTCTACGAGCAGTACTTC. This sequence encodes CASSYDVVYEQYF.

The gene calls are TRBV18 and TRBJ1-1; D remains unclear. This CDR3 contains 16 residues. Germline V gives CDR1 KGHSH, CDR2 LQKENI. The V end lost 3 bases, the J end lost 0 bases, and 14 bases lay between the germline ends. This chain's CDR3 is CASSPLTGYMNTEAFF. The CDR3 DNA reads TGTGCCAGCTCACCCCTGACGGGATACATGAACACTGAAGCTTTCTTT.

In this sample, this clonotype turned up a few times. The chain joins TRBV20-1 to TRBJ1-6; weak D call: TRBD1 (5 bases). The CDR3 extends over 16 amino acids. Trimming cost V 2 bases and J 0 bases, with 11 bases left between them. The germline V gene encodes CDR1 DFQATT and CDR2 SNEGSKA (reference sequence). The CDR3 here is CSARRDRSSYNSPLHF. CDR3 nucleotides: TGCAGTGCTAGAAGGGACCGAAGCTCCTATAATTCACCCCTCCACTTT.

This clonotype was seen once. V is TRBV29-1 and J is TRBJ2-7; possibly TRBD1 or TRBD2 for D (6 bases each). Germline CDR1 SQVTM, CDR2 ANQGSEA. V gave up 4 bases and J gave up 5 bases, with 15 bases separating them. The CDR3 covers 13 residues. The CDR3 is CSVASRGLNEQYF. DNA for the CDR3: TGCAGCGTTGCTTCTCGGGGGCTCAACGAGCAGTACTTC.